This is a list of T cell receptor beta chains from one sample in a study of graft-versus-host responses after intestinal transplantation. What these receptors recognize is not known. Assay: immunoSEQ multiplex PCR; the TCRdb copy retains only in-frame clones and omits some. There are 65,000 to 100,000 clones in the sample; under 95% occur only once, and roughly 0.39% lies in the top ten. Specimen: unstimulated CD8+ T cells sorted from spleen or lymph node cells, collected before transplant. The receptor set was obtained from a human donor who was the organ donor for an intestinal transplant. The conserved cysteine and the conserved F or W are not part of the CDR3 here. Clone size is stated in some rows and not others, as once, few, many or a class when expanded.

TRBV27	9	NA	ASSPEETQY
TRBV19	11	once	ASSIGGNTEAF
TRBV27	11	NA	ASSLGFNTEAF
TRBV7-9	15	NA	ASSLPGQDSSTDTQY
TRBV7-3	14	NA	ASSLNAGDAYNEQF
TRBV4-3	14	NA	ASSQGRLRGLYGYT
TRBV19	13	once	ASSYGGTGDYEQY
TRBV6-1	10	NA	ASSAHTYEQY
TRBV7-8	11	NA	ASTGATNEKLF
TRBV15	10	once	AAGGNTDTQY
TRBV5-1	13	NA	ASSSTGGGNYEQY
TRBV7-2	13	NA	ASSYGTTSTDTQY
TRBV1	14	NA	TSSQGGGTTTDTQY
TRBV27	13	NA	ASQAATGGFTEAF
TRBV29-1	12	NA	SVELRASQETQY
TRBV4-1	13	NA	ASSQALTPYNEQF
TRBV4-2	14	once	ASSQETAGTGAPAF
TRBV4-3	12	NA	ASSPDRVRTEAF
TRBV19	13	NA	ASSIGLGGSDGYT
TRBV19	12	once	ASSIAGQEYGYT
TRBV28	11	NA	ASLGQMNTEAF
TRBV4-1	13	NA	ASSPPGVWDSPLH
TRBV6-1	13	NA	ASSEIGQIDQPQH
TRBV4-1	15	NA	ASSQGRKRTEHEKLF
TRBV6-1	11	NA	ASRTGVDTEAF
TRBV9	18	NA	ASSARFAGAKLDSYNEQF
TRBV2	14	once	ASSEALGHITGELF
TRBV7-6	11	few	ASSFDGGYEQY
TRBV6-6	11	NA	ASSFREGAEAF
TRBV4-2	12	NA	ASSQGAGLNEQF
TRBV9	13	NA	ASSVPGGFSYEQY
TRBV5-8	12	NA	ASSYYPARWTQY
TRBV28	12	once	ASSFRGGDQPQH
TRBV2	12	medium-sized	ASSSLAGAGEQF
TRBV14	13	many	ASSQYQGTTLEAF
TRBV5-6	15	NA	ASSLVRESLSAYEQY
TRBV7-9	11	once	ASSLQGSTEAF
TRBV2	10	NA	ASSDRVDEQF
TRBV14	22	NA	ASSQPGAIQGVRLVKVPNSPLH
TRBV27	12	NA	ASSSPGVDYGYT
TRBV9	12	NA	ASSPPSSGNTIY
TRBV4-1	15	NA	ASSQEGGGAVGNEQF
TRBV19	13	NA	ASSIGQGVSYEQY
TRBV28	13	NA	ASSFWQGPNEKLF
TRBV6-1	13	NA	ATDGGGGTNQPQH
TRBV28	13	NA	ASSSAESINEKLF
TRBV2	10	NA	ASSELPNEQY
TRBV6-5	11	NA	ASSQGVATEAF
TRBV5-4	13	few	ASSLDRGLNEKLF
TRBV4-1	14	NA	ASSYIAGVNQETQY